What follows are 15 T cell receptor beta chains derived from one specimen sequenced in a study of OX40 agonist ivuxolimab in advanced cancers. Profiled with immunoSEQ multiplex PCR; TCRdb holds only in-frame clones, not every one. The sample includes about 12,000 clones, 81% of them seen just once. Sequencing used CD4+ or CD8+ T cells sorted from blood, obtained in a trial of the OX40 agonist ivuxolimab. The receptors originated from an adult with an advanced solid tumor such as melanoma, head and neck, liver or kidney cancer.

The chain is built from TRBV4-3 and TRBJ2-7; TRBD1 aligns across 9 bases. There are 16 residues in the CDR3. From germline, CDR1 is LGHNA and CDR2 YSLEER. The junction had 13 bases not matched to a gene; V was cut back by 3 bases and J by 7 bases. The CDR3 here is CASSQLTNRGRWEQYF. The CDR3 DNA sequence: TGCGCCAGCAGCCAGCTAACTAACAGGGGGCGCTGGGAGCAGTACTTC.

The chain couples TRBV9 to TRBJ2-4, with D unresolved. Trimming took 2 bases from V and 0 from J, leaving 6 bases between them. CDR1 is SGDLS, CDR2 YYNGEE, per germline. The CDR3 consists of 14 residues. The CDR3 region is CASSVGLAKNIQYF. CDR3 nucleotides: TGTGCCAGCAGCGTTGGCCTAGCCAAAAACATTCAGTACTTC.

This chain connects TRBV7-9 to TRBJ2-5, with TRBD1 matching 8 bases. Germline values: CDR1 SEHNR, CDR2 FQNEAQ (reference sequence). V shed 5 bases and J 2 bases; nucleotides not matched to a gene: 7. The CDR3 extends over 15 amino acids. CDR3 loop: CASSPGQGIQETQYF. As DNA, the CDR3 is TGTGCCAGCAGCCCAGGACAGGGAATACAAGAGACCCAGTACTTC.

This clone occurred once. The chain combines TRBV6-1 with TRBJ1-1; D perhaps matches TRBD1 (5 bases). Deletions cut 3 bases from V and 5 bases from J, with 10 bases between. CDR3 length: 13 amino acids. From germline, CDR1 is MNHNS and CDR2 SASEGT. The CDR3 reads CASSDGGVTEAFF. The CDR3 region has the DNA TGTGCCAGCAGTGACGGGGGGGTAACTGAAGCTTTCTTT.

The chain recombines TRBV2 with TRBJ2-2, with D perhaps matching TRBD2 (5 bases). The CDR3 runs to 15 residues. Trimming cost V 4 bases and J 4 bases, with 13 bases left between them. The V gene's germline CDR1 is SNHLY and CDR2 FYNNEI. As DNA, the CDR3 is TGTGCCAGCAGTGGTCCCGGGATCGGCACCGGGGAGCTGTTTTTT. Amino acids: CASSGPGIGTGELFF.

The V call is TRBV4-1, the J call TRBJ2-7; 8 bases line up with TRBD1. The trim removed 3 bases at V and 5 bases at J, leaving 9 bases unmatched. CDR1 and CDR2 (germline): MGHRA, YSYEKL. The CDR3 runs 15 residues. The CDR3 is CASSQMGTGPNEQYF. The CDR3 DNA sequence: TGCGCCAGCAGCCAGATGGGGACAGGACCCAACGAGCAGTACTTC.

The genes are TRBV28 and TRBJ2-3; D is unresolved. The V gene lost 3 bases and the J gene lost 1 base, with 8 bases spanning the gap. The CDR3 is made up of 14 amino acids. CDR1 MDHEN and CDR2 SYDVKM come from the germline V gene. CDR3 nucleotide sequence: TGTGCCAGCAGTTTTCTGAGCGGCACAGATACGCAGTATTTT. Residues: CASSFLSGTDTQYF.

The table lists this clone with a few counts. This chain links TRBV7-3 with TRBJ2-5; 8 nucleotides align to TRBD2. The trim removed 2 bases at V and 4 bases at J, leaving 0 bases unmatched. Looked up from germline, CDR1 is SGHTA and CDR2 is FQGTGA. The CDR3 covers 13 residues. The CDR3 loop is CASSLGTRETQYF. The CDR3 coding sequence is TGTGCCAGCAGCTTAGGGACTAGAGAGACCCAGTACTTC. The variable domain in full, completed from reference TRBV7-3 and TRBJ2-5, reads GAGVSQTPSNKVTEKGKYVELRCDPISGHTALYWYRQSLGQGPEFLIYFQGTGAADDSGLPNDRFFAVRPEGSVSTLKIQRTERGDSAVYLCASSLGTRETQYFGPGTRLLVL.

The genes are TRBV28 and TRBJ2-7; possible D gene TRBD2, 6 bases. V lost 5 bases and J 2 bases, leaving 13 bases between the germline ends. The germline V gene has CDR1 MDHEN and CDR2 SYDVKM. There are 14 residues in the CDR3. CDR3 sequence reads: CASSARGFTYEQYF. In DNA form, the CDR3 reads TGTGCCAGCAGTGCCCGGGGGTTTACCTACGAGCAGTACTTC.

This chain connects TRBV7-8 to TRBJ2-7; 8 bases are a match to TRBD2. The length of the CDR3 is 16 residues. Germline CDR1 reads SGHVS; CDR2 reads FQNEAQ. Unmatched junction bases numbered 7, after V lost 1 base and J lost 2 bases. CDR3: CASSLEALAGTYEQYF. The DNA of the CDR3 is TGTGCCAGCAGCTTAGAGGCCTTAGCGGGGACCTACGAGCAGTACTTC.

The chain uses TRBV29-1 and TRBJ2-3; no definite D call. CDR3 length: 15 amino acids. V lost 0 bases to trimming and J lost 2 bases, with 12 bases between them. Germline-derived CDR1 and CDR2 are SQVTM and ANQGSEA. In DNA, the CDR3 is TGCAGCGTTGAAGATAAGGCGGCATCCACAGATACGCAGTATTTT. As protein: CSVEDKAASTDTQYF.

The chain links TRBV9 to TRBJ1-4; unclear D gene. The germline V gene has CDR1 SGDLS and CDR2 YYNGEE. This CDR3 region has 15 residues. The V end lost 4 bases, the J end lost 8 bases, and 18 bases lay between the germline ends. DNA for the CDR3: TGTGCCAGCAGCCCCCTCGGAGAGCGGTGGGAAAAACTGTTTTTT. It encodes CASSPLGERWEKLFF.

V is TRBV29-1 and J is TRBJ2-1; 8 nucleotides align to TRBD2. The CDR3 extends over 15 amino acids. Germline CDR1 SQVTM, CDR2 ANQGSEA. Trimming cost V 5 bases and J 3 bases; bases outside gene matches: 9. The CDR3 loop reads CSVLAGGISYNEQFF. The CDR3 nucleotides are TGCAGCGTTCTGGCGGGAGGCATTAGCTACAATGAGCAGTTCTTC.

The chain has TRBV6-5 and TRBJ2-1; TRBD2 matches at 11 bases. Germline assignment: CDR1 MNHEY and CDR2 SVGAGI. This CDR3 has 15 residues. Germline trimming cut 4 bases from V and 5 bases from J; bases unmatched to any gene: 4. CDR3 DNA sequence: TGTGCCAGCAGTTTACTAGCGGGAGTGAACAATGAGCAGTTCTTC. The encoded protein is CASSLLAGVNNEQFF.

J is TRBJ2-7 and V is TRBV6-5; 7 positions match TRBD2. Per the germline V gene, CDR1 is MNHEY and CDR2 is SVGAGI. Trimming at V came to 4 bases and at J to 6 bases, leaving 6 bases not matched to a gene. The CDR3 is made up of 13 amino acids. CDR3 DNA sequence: TGTGCCAGCAGTTGGTGGGAGGGATTCGAGCAGTACTTC. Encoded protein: CASSWWEGFEQYF.